The 28 T cell receptor beta chains in this list originate from one sample, sequenced in a study of blood T cell repertoires in COVID-19. Assay used: immunoSEQ multiplex PCR; TCRdb lists only in-frame clones, some missing. The sample lists around 86,000 clones, 80% to 90% occurring once. Sequences were obtained from peripheral blood. These TCRs come from a woman of 80 years or more with acute or convalescent COVID-19.

Only a few counts were recorded for this clone. V usage is TRBV30 and J usage is TRBJ2-3; a possible D gene is TRBD2 (6 bases). The CDR3 has 13 amino acids. Per the germline V gene, CDR1 is GTSNPN and CDR2 is SVGIG (reference sequence). Trimming left V 4 bases short and J 3 bases short, with 11 bases between. The chain's CDR3 is CAWTHRGTDTQYF. The CDR3 bases are TGTGCCTGGACTCACCGGGGGACAGATACGCAGTATTTT.

V gene TRBV5-6 combines with J gene TRBJ2-2, with 8 nucleotides matching TRBD2. CDR1 and CDR2 from the germline V gene are SGHDT and YYEEEE. Losses at the gene ends were 1 base for V and 1 base for J; bases not matched to a gene: 3. The CDR3 runs 16 residues. Written as DNA, the CDR3 is TGTGCCAGCAGCTTGCAGCTAGCGGGGAACACCGGGGAGCTGTTTTTT. This sequence encodes CASSLQLAGNTGELFF. Variable domain in full (rest from reference TRBV5-6 and TRBJ2-2): DAGVTQSPTHLIKTRGQQVTLRCSPKSGHDTVSWYQQALGQGPQFIFQYYEEEERQRGNFPDRFSGHQFPNYSSELNVNALLLGDSALYLCASSLQLAGNTGELFFGEGSRLTVL.

This clone came up once. The CDR3 protein is CATSRGNRGENEQYF. CDR3 nucleotide sequence: TGTGCCACCAGCAGGGGGAACAGGGGAGAAAACGAGCAGTACTTC. The gene calls are TRBV15 and TRBJ2-7; TRBD1 matches at 7 bases. The trim removed 3 bases at V and 5 bases at J, leaving 10 bases unmatched. Germline V lookup: CDR1 LNHNV, CDR2 YYDKDF (reference sequence). The CDR3 consists of 15 residues.

The V gene is TRBV3-1 (or the pseudogene TRBV3-2), the J gene TRBJ2-5; 9 bases are a match to TRBD1. This CDR3 is built from 15 residues. CDR1 is LGHDT, CDR2 YNNKEL, per germline (reference sequence). V shed 4 bases, J shed 0 bases, and the junction held 3 bases outside the gene matches. CDR3 loop: CASSPGQGYQETQYF. CDR3 in DNA: TGTGCCAGCAGCCCGGGACAGGGTTACCAAGAGACCCAGTACTTC.

The rearrangement uses TRBV7-6 and TRBJ2-2, with D possibly matching TRBD2 (6 bases). V was trimmed by 6 bases and J by 6 bases, leaving 14 bases between them. Germline assignment: CDR1 SGHVS and CDR2 FNYEAQ. The length of the CDR3 is 14 residues. The CDR3: CASSSTSLAGELFF. DNA for the CDR3: TGTGCCAGCAGTTCAACTAGCCTCGCCGGGGAGCTGTTTTTT.

As to this clone: Within the sample, other DNA sequences also encode this same CDR3. The V and J genes are TRBV5-4 and TRBJ1-1; D remains unclear. Germline CDR1 is SGHNT and CDR2 is YYREEE (reference sequence). The CDR3 loop spans 13 amino acids. Between the trimmed V and J ends, which lost 0 bases and 0 bases, there was a span of 3 bases. The CDR3 spells CASSLALNTEAFF. As DNA, the CDR3 is TGTGCCAGCAGCTTGGCTTTGAACACTGAAGCTTTCTTT.

As DNA, the CDR3 is TGTGCCAGCAGCGGCGGGGCTTACCCTAGCACAGATACGCAGTATTTT. It translates to CASSGGAYPSTDTQYF. The genes are TRBV5-4 and TRBJ2-3; TRBD2 might be the D (6 bases). V was cut by 4 bases and J by 0 bases, with 15 bases left in between. Germline loops: CDR1 SGHNT, CDR2 YYREEE (reference sequence). This CDR3 comprises 16 residues.

This chain joins TRBV7-2 and TRBJ2-7; D possibly corresponds to TRBD1 (7 bases). Germline V gene sequence: CDR1 SGHTA, CDR2 FQGNSA. This CDR3 has 15 residues. Trimming left V 1 base short and J 6 bases short, with 16 bases between. CDR3 coding DNA: TGTGCCAGCAGCTTAGTCTGGCAGGGGGGAGGCGAGCAGTACTTC. This translates into CASSLVWQGGGEQYF.

This rearrangement joins TRBV19 to TRBJ2-6; tentative D call: TRBD2 (6 bases). Per germline, CDR1 LNHDA and CDR2 SQIVND (reference sequence). Trimming left V 9 bases short and J 0 bases short, with 15 bases between. The CDR3 spans 16 residues. CDR3 DNA sequence: TGTGCCAGCAATAAGTGGGAGGACTCTGGGGCCAACGTCCTGACTTTC. Amino acid sequence: CASNKWEDSGANVLTF.

This clone has just a few counts. The chain employs TRBV27 and TRBJ2-1, with D perhaps matching TRBD2 (5 bases). V lost 6 bases, J lost 3 bases, and 6 bases lay in between. The CDR3 covers 12 residues. CDR1 and CDR2 (germline): MNHEY, SMNVEV (reference sequence). CDR3 in amino acids: CASRTSYNEQFF. DNA for the CDR3: TGTGCCAGCAGAACTAGCTACAATGAGCAGTTCTTC.

This chain connects TRBV7-2 to TRBJ2-5; 8 bases agree with TRBD2. Germline trimming cut 4 bases from V and 1 base from J; bases unmatched to any gene: 5. The germline gives CDR1 SGHTA, CDR2 FQGNSA. CDR3 length equals 15 residues. CDR3 DNA: TGTGCCAGCAGCTACCGGGGGGGGCTCCAAGAGACCCAGTACTTC. It codes for CASSYRGGLQETQYF.

The DNA for the CDR3 is TGTGCCAGCTCCCTACCACGTAGTAGCAATCAGCCCCAGCATTTT. Its translation: CASSLPRSSNQPQHF. The V gene is TRBV18, the J gene TRBJ1-5, with D unclear. This CDR3 has 15 amino acids. CDR1 is KGHSH, CDR2 LQKENI, per germline. The V gene lost 6 bases and the J gene lost 0 bases, with 12 bases spanning the gap. Complete variable domain (other parts from reference TRBV18 and TRBJ1-5): NAGVMQNPRHLVRRRGQEARLRCSPMKGHSHVYWYRQLPEEGLKFMVYLQKENIIDESGMPKERFSAEFPKEGPSILRIQQVVRGDSAAYFCASSLPRSSNQPQHFGDGTRLSIL.

The chain carries TRBV29-1 and TRBJ2-3; 10 bases are a match to TRBD2. Per the germline V gene, CDR1 is SQVTM and CDR2 is ANQGSEA. V gave up 4 bases and J gave up 0 bases; unmatched junction bases: 4. The CDR3 covers 15 residues. CDR3 DNA: TGCAGCGTTGGTCCTAGCGGGGGTAGCACAGATACGCAGTATTTT. Translation gives CSVGPSGGSTDTQYF.

This clone was observed a single time. J is TRBJ2-5 and V is TRBV6-5; D is perhaps TRBD2 (6 bases). The length of the CDR3 is 15 residues. The V and J ends lost 5 bases and 2 bases respectively, with 15 bases between them. Germline CDR1 MNHEY, CDR2 SVGAGI. In nucleotides, the CDR3 is TGTGCCAGCAGTCCCCGCGTAGCGGCTCAAGAGACCCAGTACTTC. Protein product: CASSPRVAAQETQYF.

This rearrangement joins TRBV10-3 to TRBJ1-5; 7 bases map to TRBD1. The CDR3 is 14 amino acids. Germline loops: CDR1 ENHRY, CDR2 SYGVKD. With V trimmed by 6 bases and J by 3 bases, 5 bases remained unmatched. The DNA of the CDR3 is TGTGCCATCAGCCCTGACAGGGACAATCAGCCCCAGCATTTT. Protein sequence: CAISPDRDNQPQHF.

The chain joins TRBV6-4 to TRBJ1-1; D possibly corresponds to TRBD1 (5 bases). V lost 2 bases, J lost 9 bases, and 13 bases lay in between. The CDR3 has 13 amino acids. CDR1 and CDR2 (germline): MRHNA, SNTAGT. The CDR3 DNA reads TGTGCCAGCAGTGACAAGGGTTCAGGGAAAGCTTTCTTT. It yields the protein CASSDKGSGKAFF.

This rearrangement joins TRBV10-3 to TRBJ2-5; 7 bases align to TRBD1. The CDR3 sequence is 14 residues long. V trimming: 8 bases; J trimming: 5 bases; junction bases outside the gene matches: 11. Germline CDR1 and CDR2: ENHRY and SYGVKD. The CDR3 spells CAIFKGAKTETQYF. In nucleotides, the CDR3 is TGTGCCATCTTTAAGGGGGCGAAGACGGAGACCCAGTACTTC.

This sequence joins TRBV30 and TRBJ2-7; TRBD1 aligns across 9 bases. The J segment lost 0 bases and the V segment lost 2 bases, leaving 2 bases of the junction unmatched. The length of the CDR3 is 14 residues. Germline V lookup: CDR1 GTSNPN, CDR2 SVGIG (reference sequence). The CDR3 region is CAWSRQGGSYEQYF. The CDR3 DNA reads as TGTGCCTGGAGTAGACAGGGGGGCTCCTACGAGCAGTACTTC.

The V gene is TRBV5-1, the J gene TRBJ1-3; no firm D call. Germline values: CDR1 SGHRS, CDR2 YFSETQ. The length of the CDR3 is 14 residues. V was shortened by 4 bases and J by 4 bases, with 12 bases between the two germline ends. CDR3 nucleotide sequence: TGCGCCAGCAGCCTAGCCGGTTCGGGAAACACCATATATTTT. It encodes CASSLAGSGNTIYF.

The CDR3 coding sequence is TGTGCCAGTCGACTTTCGGGAACAGATACGCAGTATTTT. Translating it yields CASRLSGTDTQYF. This rearrangement joins TRBV19 to TRBJ2-3; D is possibly TRBD2 (5 bases). The germline gives CDR1 LNHDA, CDR2 SQIVND (reference sequence). The CDR3 spans 13 residues. Trimming pared 8 bases from V and 3 bases from J, leaving 12 bases between. Supplemented by reference TRBV19 and TRBJ2-3, the full variable domain reads DGGITQSPKYLFRKEGQNVTLSCEQNLNHDAMYWYRQDPGQGLRLIYYSQIVNDFQKGDIAEGYSVSREKKESFPLTVTSAQKNPTAFYLCASRLSGTDTQYFGPGTRLTVL.

The V gene is TRBV10-3, the J gene TRBJ2-1; 7 bases are a match to TRBD1. The J segment lost 6 bases and the V segment lost 5 bases, leaving 13 bases of the junction unmatched. Germline-derived CDR1 and CDR2 are ENHRY and SYGVKD. The CDR3 extends over 16 amino acids. Here the CDR3 reads CAISPGQSTTFNEQFF. The CDR3 region has the DNA TGTGCCATCAGTCCGGGACAGTCAACGACTTTCAATGAGCAGTTCTTC.

J is TRBJ1-1 and V is TRBV6-4; 7 bases are a match to TRBD1. The CDR3 runs to 14 residues. CDR1 is MRHNA, CDR2 SNTAGT, per germline. With V trimmed by 10 bases and J by 4 bases, 12 bases remained unmatched. CDR3 coding DNA: TGTGCCACCCCTGTCCTCAGGGGGGTCACTGAAGCTTTCTTT. Amino acid sequence: CATPVLRGVTEAFF.

The rearrangement uses TRBV2 and TRBJ1-4; a possible D gene is TRBD1 (5 bases). The V end was cut by 0 bases, the J end by 8 bases, with 13 bases between. This CDR3 has 15 amino acids. Germline V gene lookup returns CDR1 SNHLY and CDR2 FYNNEI. CDR3 nucleotides: TGTGCCAGCAGTGAAGCGCCCAGGGCTGGGGAAAAACTGTTTTTT. It codes for CASSEAPRAGEKLFF. The complete variable domain, with remaining parts taken from reference TRBV2 and TRBJ1-4, reads EPEVTQTPSHQVTQMGQEVILRCVPISNHLYFYWYRQILGQKVEFLVSFYNNEISEKSEIFDDQFSVERPDGSNFTLKIRSTKLEDSAMYFCASSEAPRAGEKLFFGSGTQLSVL.

The chain employs TRBV19 and TRBJ1-4; a possible D gene is TRBD1 (5 bases). Trimming cost V 6 bases and J 10 bases, with 15 bases left between them. Germline assignment: CDR1 LNHDA and CDR2 SQIVND (reference sequence). CDR3 size: 13 residues. This chain's CDR3 is CASSGTNVRKLFF. In DNA, the CDR3 is TGTGCCAGTAGCGGGACTAATGTTCGAAAACTGTTTTTT.

A note on this clone: An end of the junction differs from the germline gene, which may be a read error. This chain uses TRBV7-7 with TRBJ2-1; D is perhaps TRBD2 (6 bases). Germline V gene sequence: CDR1 SSHAT, CDR2 FNYEAQ (reference sequence). CDR3 length: 15 amino acids. CDR3 region: CASSLSTGSYNEQFF. Here the CDR3 DNA reads TGTGCTAGCAGCTTGTCCACCGGGAGCTACAATGAGCAGTTCTTC.

This clone was observed a handful of times. The genes are TRBV7-9 and TRBJ2-7; D might be TRBD1 (6 bases). Germline V gene sequence: CDR1 SEHNR, CDR2 FQNEAQ (reference sequence). Trimming took 1 base from V and 7 from J, leaving 14 bases between them. This CDR3 spans 14 amino acids. The CDR3 sequence is CASSLERGIEEQYF. CDR3 sequence (DNA): TGTGCCAGCAGCTTAGAAAGGGGGATAGAAGAGCAGTACTTC.

The sample holds a few counts of this clone. J is TRBJ2-3 and V is TRBV5-8; D possibly corresponds to TRBD1 (6 bases). The CDR3 totals 14 residues. CDR1 is SGHTS and CDR2 is YDEGEE in the germline V gene. With 0 bases removed from V and 6 bases from J, the gap between germline ends came to 11 bases. This chain's CDR3 is CASSLGGTSDTQYF. CDR3 bases: TGTGCCAGCAGCTTGGGGGGGACATCGGATACGCAGTATTTT.

This chain joins TRBV6-5 and TRBJ2-1, with D unresolved. This CDR3 is built from 11 residues. V was shortened by 5 bases and J by 9 bases, with 8 bases between the two germline ends. CDR1 is MNHEY, CDR2 SVGAGI, per germline. The DNA of the CDR3 is TGTGCCAGCAGTCGGGTCTCTGAGCAGTTCTTC. Translated: CASSRVSEQFF.